The rows below give T cell receptor beta chains drawn from one sample of a study of blood T cell repertoires in COVID-19. The table came from immunoSEQ multiplex PCR; TCRdb's copy has only in-frame clones and leaves some out. The sample has about 64,000 clones; more than 55% are singletons. Sequencing used PBMCs or T cells enriched from blood (not recorded which). The receptors derive from a woman aged 55-69 years who had been exposed to COVID-19. CDR3s include the opening cysteine and the closing phenylalanine or tryptophan. The order of the fields is clone size, V gene, CDR3 length, J gene, D gene, CDR3 protein, CDR3 DNA. D genes are given only for firm matches. Clone size appears in some rows only: once, few, many, or a class for an expanded clone.

NA,TRBV30,16,TRBJ1-6,TRBD1,CAWARDRSSYNSPLHF,TGTGCCTGGGCCCGGGACAGGAGCTCCTATAATTCACCCCTCCACTTT
NA,TRBV4-2,14,TRBJ2-2,NA,CASSQGLNTGELFF,TGTGCCAGCAGCCAGGGGCTGAACACCGGGGAGCTGTTTTTT
once,TRBV18,15,TRBJ1-2,TRBD1,CASSPKTGGEYGYTF,TGTGCCAGCTCACCCAAGACAGGGGGAGAGTATGGCTACACCTTC
NA,TRBV11-2,15,TRBJ1-4,NA,CASSLYPATNEKLFF,TGTGCCAGCAGCTTATATCCAGCAACTAATGAAAAACTGTTTTTT
NA,TRBV6-2/TRBV6-3,14,TRBJ2-7,TRBD1,CASSYGDRRIEQYF,TGTGCCAGCAGTTACGGGGACAGGCGGATCGAGCAGTACTTC
NA,TRBV19,16,TRBJ2-6,NA,CASSLQGHSGANVLTF,TGTGCCAGTAGTTTACAGGGACACTCTGGGGCCAACGTCCTGACTTTC
NA,TRBV19,13,TRBJ1-4,TRBD1,CASQGTVHEKLFF,TGTGCCAGTCAAGGGACAGTTCATGAAAAACTGTTTTTT
NA,TRBV30,15,TRBJ2-4,NA,CAWTPQGGYKNIQYF,TGTGCCTGGACCCCTCAGGGGGGATACAAAAACATTCAGTACTTC
NA,TRBV28,15,TRBJ1-2,NA,CASSLAGVHSDGYTF,TGTGCCAGCAGTTTAGCAGGGGTTCACTCTGATGGCTACACCTTC
NA,TRBV28,15,TRBJ1-1,NA,CASSLGGGGNTEAFF,TGTGCCAGCAGTTTAGGGGGGGGAGGTAACACTGAAGCTTTCTTT
NA,TRBV6-5,13,TRBJ1-1,NA,CASSLRGLTEAFF,TGTGCCAGCAGTCTAAGAGGCCTGACTGAAGCTTTCTTT
NA,TRBV28,15,TRBJ2-3,TRBD2,CASSPRRGTGDTQYF,TGTGCCAGCAGTCCTAGGCGGGGGACGGGAGATACGCAGTATTTT
NA,TRBV7-6,14,TRBJ1-2,NA,CASSLNTGSYGYTF,TGTGCCAGCAGCTTAAATACCGGGTCCTATGGCTACACCTTC
NA,TRBV28,12,TRBJ1-2,NA,CASSVRNSLPTF,TGTGCCAGCAGTGTCAGGAATTCTCTTCCCACCTTC
once,TRBV2,14,TRBJ1-2,NA,CARGVQPGGHGYTF,TGTGCCAGAGGTGTACAGCCCGGAGGTCATGGCTACACCTTC
NA,TRBV5-1,15,TRBJ2-3,TRBD2,CASSAGGSSTDTQYF,TGCGCCAGCAGCGCGGGGGGTTCATCCACAGATACGCAGTATTTT
NA,TRBV19,16,TRBJ2-1,NA,CASSTGHGLGYNEQFF,TGTGCCAGTAGTACGGGACATGGGTTAGGCTACAATGAGCAGTTCTTC
NA,TRBV5-1,15,TRBJ2-7,TRBD1,CASSTGPGQGYEQYF,TGCGCCAGCAGCACGGGGCCGGGACAGGGTTACGAGCAGTACTTC
NA,TRBV5-1,13,TRBJ1-5,NA,CASSLQGFEPQHF,TGCGCCAGCAGCTTGCAGGGGTTCGAGCCCCAGCATTTT
NA,TRBV7-2,16,TRBJ2-4,TRBD2,CASSLYGGGIKNIQYF,TGTGCCAGCAGCTTGTATGGGGGGGGGATCAAAAACATTCAGTACTTC
NA,TRBV27,13,TRBJ2-2,NA,CASSRANTGELFF,TGTGCCAGCAGCCGCGCGAACACCGGGGAGCTGTTTTTT
once,TRBV7-8,18,TRBJ2-7,TRBD2,CASSFMVSGRTHAYEQYF,TGTGCCAGCAGCTTTATGGTTAGCGGGAGGACCCACGCCTACGAGCAGTACTTC
NA,TRBV2,15,TRBJ2-2,NA,CASSERGKNTGELFF,TGTGCCAGCAGTGAAAGGGGCAAGAACACCGGGGAGCTGTTTTTT
NA,TRBV6-5,15,TRBJ1-2,NA,CASSPRGSANYGYTF,TGTGCCAGCAGCCCCCGCGGGTCGGCTAACTATGGCTACACCTTC
NA,TRBV27,13,TRBJ2-3,NA,CASGVRLTDTQYF,TGTGCCAGCGGAGTAAGGTTAACAGATACGCAGTATTTT
once,TRBV19,13,TRBJ1-1,NA,CASSIGRNTEAFF,TGTGCCAGTAGTATTGGGAGGAACACTGAAGCTTTCTTT
NA,TRBV25-1,15,TRBJ1-2,TRBD1,CASSEPGTGGYGYTF,TGTGCCAGCAGTGAACCGGGGACAGGGGGCTATGGCTACACCTTC
many,TRBV5-4,17,TRBJ1-4,TRBD1,CASSLDRTGNPNEKLFF,TGTGCCAGCAGCTTGGACCGGACAGGGAACCCGAATGAAAAACTGTTTTTT
once,TRBV20-1,12,TRBJ2-3,NA,CSASRGPDTQYF,TGCAGTGCTAGTCGAGGGCCGGATACGCAGTATTTT
NA,TRBV13,13,TRBJ1-3,NA,CASQTFSGNTIYF,TGTGCCAGCCAAACTTTCTCTGGAAACACCATATATTTT
NA,TRBV27,18,TRBJ2-2,NA,CASSLRGTSGANTGELFF,TGTGCCAGCAGTTTACGGGGAACCTCCGGTGCGAACACCGGGGAGCTGTTTTTT
NA,TRBV30,13,TRBJ1-3,NA,CAATQNSGNTIYF,TGTGCTGCGACACAGAACTCTGGAAACACCATATATTTT
NA,TRBV5-5,16,TRBJ2-2,NA,CASSPSGGTNTGELFF,TGTGCCAGCAGCCCGTCGGGGGGCACGAACACCGGGGAGCTGTTTTTT
NA,TRBV21-1,16,TRBJ2-3,NA,CASSQSREDRTDTQYF,TGTGCCAGCAGCCAAAGTCGGGAGGACCGCACAGATACGCAGTATTTT
NA,TRBV30,15,TRBJ2-7,NA,CAWSVSLGSNYEQYF,TGTGCCTGGAGTGTGTCGCTGGGCAGTAACTACGAGCAGTACTTC
NA,TRBV5-1,15,TRBJ1-4,TRBD1,CASSDRGQTNEKLFF,TGCGCCAGCTCCGACAGGGGGCAGACTAATGAAAAACTGTTTTTT
NA,TRBV7-2,16,TRBJ2-2,TRBD1,CASSRQGQGRSGELFF,TGTGCCAGCAGCCGCCAGGGACAGGGAAGATCCGGGGAGCTGTTTTTT
NA,TRBV5-5,16,TRBJ2-7,NA,CASSLTGTLSSYEQYF,TGTGCCAGCAGCCTAACCGGGACTCTAAGCTCCTACGAGCAGTACTTC
NA,TRBV29-1,16,TRBJ1-1,TRBD1,CSVVSGTGKEITEAFF,TGCAGCGTTGTATCCGGGACAGGGAAGGAGATAACTGAAGCTTTCTTT
NA,TRBV2,15,TRBJ2-6,NA,CASIGLSSGANVLTF,TGTGCCAGCATCGGACTGTCCTCTGGGGCCAACGTCCTGACTTTC